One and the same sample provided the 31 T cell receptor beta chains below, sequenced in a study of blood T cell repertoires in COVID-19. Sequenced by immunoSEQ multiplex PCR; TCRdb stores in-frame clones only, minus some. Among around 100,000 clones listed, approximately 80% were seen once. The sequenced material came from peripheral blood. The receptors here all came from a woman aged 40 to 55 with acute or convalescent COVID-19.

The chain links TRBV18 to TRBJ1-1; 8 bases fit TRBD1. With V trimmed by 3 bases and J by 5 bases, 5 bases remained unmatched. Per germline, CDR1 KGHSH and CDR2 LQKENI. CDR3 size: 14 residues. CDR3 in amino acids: CASSPGQGVTEAFF. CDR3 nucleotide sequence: TGTGCCAGCTCACCCGGACAGGGAGTTACTGAAGCTTTCTTT.

As DNA, the CDR3 is TGTGCCACCTCCGGGGTAGCTAACTATGGCTACACCTTC. This encodes CATSGVANYGYTF. The J gene is TRBJ1-2, the V gene TRBV15; D not resolved. V was trimmed by 8 bases and J by 0 bases, leaving 10 bases between them. CDR1 LNHNV and CDR2 YYDKDF come from the germline V gene (reference sequence). The CDR3 extends over 13 amino acids.

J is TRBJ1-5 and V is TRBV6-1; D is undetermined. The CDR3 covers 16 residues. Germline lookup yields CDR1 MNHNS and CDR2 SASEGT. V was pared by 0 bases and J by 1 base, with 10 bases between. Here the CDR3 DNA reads TGTGCCAGCAGTGAAGCGCAGTACCAGAGCAATCAGCCCCAGCATTTT. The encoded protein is CASSEAQYQSNQPQHF.

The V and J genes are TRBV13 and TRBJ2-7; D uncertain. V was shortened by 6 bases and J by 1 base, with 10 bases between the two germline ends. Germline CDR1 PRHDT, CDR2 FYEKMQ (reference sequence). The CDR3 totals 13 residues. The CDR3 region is CASSSRNSYEQYF. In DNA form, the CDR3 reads TGTGCCAGCAGTTCGAGGAATTCCTACGAGCAGTACTTC.

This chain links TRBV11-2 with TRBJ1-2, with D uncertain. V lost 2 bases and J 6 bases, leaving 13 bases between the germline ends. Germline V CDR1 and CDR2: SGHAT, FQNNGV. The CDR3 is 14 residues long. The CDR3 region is CASSLNGGKNGYTF. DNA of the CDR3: TGTGCCAGCAGCTTAAATGGAGGGAAAAATGGCTACACCTTC.

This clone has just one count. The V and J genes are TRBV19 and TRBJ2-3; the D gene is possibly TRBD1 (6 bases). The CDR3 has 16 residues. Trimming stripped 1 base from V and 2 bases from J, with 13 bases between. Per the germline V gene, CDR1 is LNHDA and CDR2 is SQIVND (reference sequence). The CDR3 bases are TGTGCCAGTAGTATAGGTACAGGGCCGGACACAGATACGCAGTATTTT. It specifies CASSIGTGPDTDTQYF. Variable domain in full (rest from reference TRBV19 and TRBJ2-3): DGGITQSPKYLFRKEGQNVTLSCEQNLNHDAMYWYRQDPGQGLRLIYYSQIVNDFQKGDIAEGYSVSREKKESFPLTVTSAQKNPTAFYLCASSIGTGPDTDTQYFGPGTRLTVL.

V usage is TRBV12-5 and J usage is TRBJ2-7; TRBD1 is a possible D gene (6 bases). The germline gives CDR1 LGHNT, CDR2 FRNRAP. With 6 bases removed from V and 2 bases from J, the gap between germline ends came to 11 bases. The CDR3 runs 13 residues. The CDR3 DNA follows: TGTGCTAGTGGACCGGGACAAGCCTACGAGCAGTACTTC. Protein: CASGPGQAYEQYF.

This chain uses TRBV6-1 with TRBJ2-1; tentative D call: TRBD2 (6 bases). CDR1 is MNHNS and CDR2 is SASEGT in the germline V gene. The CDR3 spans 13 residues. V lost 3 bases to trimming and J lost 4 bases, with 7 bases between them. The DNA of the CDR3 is TGTGCCAGCAGTGAGGGGGGTTACAATGAGCAGTTCTTC. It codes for CASSEGGYNEQFF.

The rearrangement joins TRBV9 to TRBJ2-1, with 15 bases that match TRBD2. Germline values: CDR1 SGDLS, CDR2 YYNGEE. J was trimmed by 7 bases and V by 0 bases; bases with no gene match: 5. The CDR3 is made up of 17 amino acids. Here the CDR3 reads CASSVGRTSGGVNEQFF. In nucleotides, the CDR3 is TGTGCCAGCAGCGTAGGACGGACTAGCGGGGGGGTAAATGAGCAGTTCTTC.

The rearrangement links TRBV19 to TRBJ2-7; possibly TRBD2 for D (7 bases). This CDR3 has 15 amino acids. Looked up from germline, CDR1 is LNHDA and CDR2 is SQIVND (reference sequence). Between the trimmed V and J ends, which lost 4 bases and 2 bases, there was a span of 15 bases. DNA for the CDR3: TGTGCCAGTAGTAACAGGGAGGGCCGTGCCTACGAGCAGTACTTC. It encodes CASSNREGRAYEQYF.

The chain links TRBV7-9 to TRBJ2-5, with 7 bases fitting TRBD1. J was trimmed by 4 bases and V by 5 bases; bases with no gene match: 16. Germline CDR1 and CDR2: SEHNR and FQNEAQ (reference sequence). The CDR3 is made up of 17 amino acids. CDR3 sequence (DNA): TGTGCCAGCAGCCCTTGGGCCGGGACAGCGGTGCGAGAGACCCAGTACTTC. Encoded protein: CASSPWAGTAVRETQYF.

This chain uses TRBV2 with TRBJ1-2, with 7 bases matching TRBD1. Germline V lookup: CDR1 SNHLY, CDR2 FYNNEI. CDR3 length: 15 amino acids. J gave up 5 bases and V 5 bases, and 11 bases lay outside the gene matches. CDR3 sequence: CASSTTRQGTYGYTF. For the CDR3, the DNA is TGTGCCAGCAGTACTACCCGACAGGGTACTTATGGCTACACCTTC.

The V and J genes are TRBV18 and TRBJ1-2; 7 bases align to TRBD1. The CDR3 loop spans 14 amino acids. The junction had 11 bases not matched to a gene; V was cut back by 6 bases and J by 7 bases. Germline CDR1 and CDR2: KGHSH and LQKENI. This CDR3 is CASSLPDRSVGYTF. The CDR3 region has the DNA TGTGCCAGCTCCCTTCCGGACAGGTCGGTTGGCTACACCTTC. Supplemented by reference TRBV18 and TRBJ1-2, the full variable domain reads NAGVMQNPRHLVRRRGQEARLRCSPMKGHSHVYWYRQLPEEGLKFMVYLQKENIIDESGMPKERFSAEFPKEGPSILRIQQVVRGDSAAYFCASSLPDRSVGYTFGSGTRLTVV.

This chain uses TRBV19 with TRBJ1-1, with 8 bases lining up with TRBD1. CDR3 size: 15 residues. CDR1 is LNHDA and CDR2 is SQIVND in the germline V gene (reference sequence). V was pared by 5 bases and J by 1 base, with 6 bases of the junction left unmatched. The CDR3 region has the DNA TGTGCCAGTAGTTCGCAGGGGGCTTGGAACACTGAAGCTTTCTTT. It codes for CASSSQGAWNTEAFF.

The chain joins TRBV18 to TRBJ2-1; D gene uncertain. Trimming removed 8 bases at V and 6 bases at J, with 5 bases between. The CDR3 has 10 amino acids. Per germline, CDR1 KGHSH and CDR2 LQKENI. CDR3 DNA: TGTGCCAGCCCCCTCAATGAGCAGTTCTTC. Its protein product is CASPLNEQFF.

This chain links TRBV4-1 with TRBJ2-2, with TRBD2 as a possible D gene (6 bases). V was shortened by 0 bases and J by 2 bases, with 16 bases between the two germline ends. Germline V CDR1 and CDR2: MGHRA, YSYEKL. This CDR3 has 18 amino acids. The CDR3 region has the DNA TGCGCCAGCAGCCAAGATCGGGCGGGGACCCTTAACACCGGGGAGCTGTTTTTT. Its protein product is CASSQDRAGTLNTGELFF.

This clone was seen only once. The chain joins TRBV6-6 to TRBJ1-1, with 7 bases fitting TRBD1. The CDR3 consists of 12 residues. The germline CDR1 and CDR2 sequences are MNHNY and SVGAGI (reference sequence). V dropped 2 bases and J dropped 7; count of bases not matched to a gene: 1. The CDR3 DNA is TGTGCCAGCAGTTACGGGACAGATGAAGCTTTCTTT. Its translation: CASSYGTDEAFF.

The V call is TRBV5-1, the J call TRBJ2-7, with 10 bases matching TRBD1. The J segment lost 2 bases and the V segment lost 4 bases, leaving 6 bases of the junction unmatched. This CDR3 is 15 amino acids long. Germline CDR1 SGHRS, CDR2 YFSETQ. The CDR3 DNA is TGCGCCAGCAGCGTCGGCGGGACAGGGGCCTACGAGCAGTACTTC. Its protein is CASSVGGTGAYEQYF.

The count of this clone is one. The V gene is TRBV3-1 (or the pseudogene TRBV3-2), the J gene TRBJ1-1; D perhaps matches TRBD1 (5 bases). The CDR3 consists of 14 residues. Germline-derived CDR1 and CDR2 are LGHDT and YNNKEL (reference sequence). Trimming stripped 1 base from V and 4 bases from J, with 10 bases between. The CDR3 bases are TGTGCCAGCAGCCAAGCAGGGCCGGGCACTGAAGCTTTCTTT. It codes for CASSQAGPGTEAFF.

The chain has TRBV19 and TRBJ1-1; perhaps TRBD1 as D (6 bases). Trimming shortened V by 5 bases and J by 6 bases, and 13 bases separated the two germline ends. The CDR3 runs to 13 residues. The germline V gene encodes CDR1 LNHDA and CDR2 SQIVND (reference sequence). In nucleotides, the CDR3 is TGTGCCAGTAGTGGCAGGGGTTGGGCTGAAGCTTTCTTT. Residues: CASSGRGWAEAFF.

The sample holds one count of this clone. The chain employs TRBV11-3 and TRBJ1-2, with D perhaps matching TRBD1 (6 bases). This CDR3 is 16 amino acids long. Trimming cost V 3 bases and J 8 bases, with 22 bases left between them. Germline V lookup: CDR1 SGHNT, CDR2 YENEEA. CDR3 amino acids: CASSFNEDSDLGGYTF. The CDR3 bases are TGTGCCAGCAGCTTTAATGAGGACAGCGATCTCGGGGGCTACACCTTC.

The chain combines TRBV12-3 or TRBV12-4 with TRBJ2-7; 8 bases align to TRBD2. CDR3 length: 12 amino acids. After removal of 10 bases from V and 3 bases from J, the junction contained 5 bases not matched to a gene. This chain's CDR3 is CATAGGGYEQYF. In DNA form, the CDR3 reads TGTGCCACCGCGGGGGGTGGCTACGAGCAGTACTTC.

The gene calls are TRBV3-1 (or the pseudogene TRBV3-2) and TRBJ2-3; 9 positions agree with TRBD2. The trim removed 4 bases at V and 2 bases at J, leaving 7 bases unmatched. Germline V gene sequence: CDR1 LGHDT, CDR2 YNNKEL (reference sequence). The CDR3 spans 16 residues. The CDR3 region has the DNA TGTGCCAGCAGCCGGATTAGCGGGGGTATCACAGATACGCAGTATTTT. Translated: CASSRISGGITDTQYF.

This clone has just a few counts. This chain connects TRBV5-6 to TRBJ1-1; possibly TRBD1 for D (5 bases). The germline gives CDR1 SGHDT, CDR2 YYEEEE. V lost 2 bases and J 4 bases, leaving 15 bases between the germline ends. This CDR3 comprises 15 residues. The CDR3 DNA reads TGTGCCAGCAGCTTTCAGGGACGGGGGGGCACTGAAGCTTTCTTT. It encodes CASSFQGRGGTEAFF.

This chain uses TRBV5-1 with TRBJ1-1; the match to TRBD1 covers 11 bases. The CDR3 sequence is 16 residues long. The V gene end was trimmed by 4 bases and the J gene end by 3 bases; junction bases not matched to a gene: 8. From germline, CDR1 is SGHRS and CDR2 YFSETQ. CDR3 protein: CASSSRTGGADTEAFF. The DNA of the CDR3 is TGCGCCAGCAGCAGCCGGACAGGGGGCGCAGACACTGAAGCTTTCTTT.

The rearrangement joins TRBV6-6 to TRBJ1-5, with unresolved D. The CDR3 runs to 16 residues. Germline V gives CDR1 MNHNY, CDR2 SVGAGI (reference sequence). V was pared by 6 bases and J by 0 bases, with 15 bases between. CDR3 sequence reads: CASSPPEQNSNQPQHF. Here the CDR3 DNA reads TGTGCCAGCAGCCCGCCGGAACAGAATAGCAATCAGCCCCAGCATTTT.

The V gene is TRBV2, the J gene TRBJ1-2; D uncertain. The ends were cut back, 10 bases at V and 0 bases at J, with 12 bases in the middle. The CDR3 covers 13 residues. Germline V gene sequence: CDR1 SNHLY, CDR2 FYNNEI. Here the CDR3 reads CATRPQTNYGYTF. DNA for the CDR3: TGTGCCACCCGCCCACAGACTAACTATGGCTACACCTTC.

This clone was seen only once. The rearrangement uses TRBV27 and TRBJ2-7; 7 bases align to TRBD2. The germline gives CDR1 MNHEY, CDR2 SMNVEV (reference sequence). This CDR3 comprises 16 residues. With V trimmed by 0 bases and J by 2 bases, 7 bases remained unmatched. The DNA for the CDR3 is TGTGCCAGCAGTTTATCGGTCGGGGGGTCAACCTACGAGCAGTACTTC. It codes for CASSLSVGGSTYEQYF.

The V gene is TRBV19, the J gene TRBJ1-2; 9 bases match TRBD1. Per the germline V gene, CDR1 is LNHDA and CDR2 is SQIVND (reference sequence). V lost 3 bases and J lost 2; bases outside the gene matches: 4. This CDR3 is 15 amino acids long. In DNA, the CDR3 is TGTGCCAGTAGTATGTGGGACAGGGAAAACTATGGCTACACCTTC. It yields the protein CASSMWDRENYGYTF.

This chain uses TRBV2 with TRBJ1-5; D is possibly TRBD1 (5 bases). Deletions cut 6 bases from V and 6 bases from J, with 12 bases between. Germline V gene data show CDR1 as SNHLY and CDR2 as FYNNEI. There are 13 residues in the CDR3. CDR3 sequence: CASRGGAGQPQHF. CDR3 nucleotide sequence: TGTGCCAGCAGGGGGGGTGCGGGTCAGCCCCAGCATTTT.

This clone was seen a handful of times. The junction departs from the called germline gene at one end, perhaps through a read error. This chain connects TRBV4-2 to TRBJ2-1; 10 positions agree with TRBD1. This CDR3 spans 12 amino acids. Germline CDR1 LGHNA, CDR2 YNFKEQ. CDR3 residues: CASSQGKDRGIF. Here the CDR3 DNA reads TGTGCCAGCAGCCAAGGGAAGGACAGGGGGATCTTC.